The sequence of this TCR beta chain was determined in a study of shared clonotypes between healthy human individuals. Study-wide findings and caveats: Sequencing depth was expected to influence donor clonotype sharing. Generation probability values for non-shared clonotypes were lower than those for clonotypes shared by all four donors. As a rule, naive subsets had a larger estimated richness than memory subsets.

About this clone itself: Its antigen is undetermined.

Data came from immunoSEQ multiplex PCR; TCRdb stores just in-frame clones and leaves some out. Of over 2 million clones in the sample, over 85% were seen once. As defined, naive CD8 cells were CD45RO-negative and positively selected for CCR7, with terminally differentiated effector memory CD45RA+ cells excluded. The CDR3 has 16 amino acids. Trimming took off 0 bases at V and 0 bases at J, with 8 bases between the two ends. CDR1 and CDR2 from the germline V gene are LGHNA and YSLEER. The receptor was isolated from a man aged 18 to 35 in good health. The rearrangement uses TRBV4-3 and TRBJ2-2, with D possibly matching TRBD2 (6 bases). The sequencing sample was made of naive CD8+ T cells sorted from blood. The CDR3 DNA is TGCGCCAGCAGCCAAGATATAGCGGCGAACACCGGGGAGCTGTTTTTT. It specifies CASSQDIAANTGELFF.